This T cell receptor beta chain was obtained from a study of cytomegalovirus exposure and HLA in healthy donors. 13 Jbeta primers and 60 Vbeta primers were used for the PCR. Libraries were prepared by immunoSEQ multiplex PCR; TCRdb keeps only in-frame clonotypes and omits some of them. Found here are over 85,000 clones, 69% of them singletons; the top ten hold 1.2%. This clone showed up just a few times. The antigen remains unidentified. Study-level results: Relative to the approximately 700-donor mean, N-insertions were reportedly fewer in an Asian-associated ancestry cluster in a later analysis. In an earlier analysis, most TCR beta V segments were productive about 87% or about 30% of the time.

The CDR3 is made up of 12 amino acids. Germline V lookup: CDR1 WNHNN, CDR2 SYGVQD (reference sequence). The V gene lost 0 bases and the J gene lost 8 bases, with 5 bases spanning the gap. Specimen: PBMCs. The chain links TRBV10-1 to TRBJ2-1; no firm D call. The origin of this receptor is a female donor in good health and CMV-seronegative. This chain's CDR3 is CASSESEDEQFF. Here the CDR3 DNA reads TGCGCCAGCAGTGAGTCCGAGGATGAGCAGTTCTTC.